This T cell receptor (beta chain) appears in the sequencing data of a study of CD8 T cells in Susac syndrome. Findings and caveats of the study: When the CD4+ T cell repertoires of patients with Susac syndrome were examined, they did not show any clonal expansion.

Only one count was recorded for this clonotype. Its antigen is unknown. With random hexamers, 0.5 to 1 ug RNA was reverse transcribed. MiXCR, applied by TCRdb to the immunoSEQ multiplex PCR reads, yields one record per CDR3 protein. The table lists around 170,000 distinct CDR3 sequences, 90% to 97% of them singletons. The CDR3 runs to 15 residues. V shed 11 bases and J 4 bases; nucleotides not matched to a gene: 13. CDR1 is SGHTA, CDR2 FQGNSA, per germline. This TCR came from a human donor with Susac syndrome. Sequencing was done on a sample of CD4+ T cells from PBMCs. This chain joins TRBV7-2 and TRBJ2-1; 8 bases match TRBD2. For the CDR3, the DNA is TGTGCCGCAAGCCCGGGGGGGACTACTTACAATGAGCAGTTCTTC. Residues: CAASPGGTTYNEQFF.